Shown below are 8 T cell receptor beta chains from a single sample sequenced in a study of T cell repertoires in cytomegalovirus infection. The antigens of these receptors remain unknown. TCRdb re-derived calls from the reads in MiXCR, one entry per CDR3 protein. The repertoire consists of under 350,000 distinct CDR3 sequences, with under 25% occurring once and the leading ten covering approximately 19%. The sequencing here drew on cultured PBMCs, taken from culture after CMV antigen stimulation. The receptor set was obtained from a human donor in good health (CMV status not recorded). Some clones in this sample may be carry-over from other donors' samples.

V and J are TRBV7-9 and TRBJ2-2, with a weak D call TRBD1 (6 bases). The length of the CDR3 is 14 residues. Trimming cost V 10 bases and J 3 bases, with 15 bases left between them. Germline V gene lookup returns CDR1 SEHNR and CDR2 FQNEAQ (reference sequence). This chain's CDR3 is CATTAGVDTGELFF. The CDR3 DNA sequence: TGTGCCACAACGGCAGGGGTCGACACCGGGGAGCTGTTTTTT.

In DNA, the CDR3 is TGTGCCAGCAGACCCCCCTTCGGACAGGGGGGCATTAATGGCAATCAGCCCCAGCATTTT. Protein product: CASRPPFGQGGINGNQPQHF. This chain links TRBV6-2 or TRBV6-3 with TRBJ1-5; the match to TRBD1 covers 10 bases. The CDR3 is 20 amino acids. V dropped 6 bases and J dropped 2; count of bases not matched to a gene: 19. CDR1 MNHEY and CDR2 SVGEGT come from the germline V gene.

This clonotype was seen a few times. CDR3 bases: TGTGCCAGCAGCCAATCAGACAGGGGAAATGGCTACACCTTC. It translates to CASSQSDRGNGYTF. This sequence joins TRBV3-1 and TRBJ1-2, with TRBD1 matching 8 bases. The CDR3 loop spans 14 amino acids. The J segment lost 6 bases and the V segment lost 2 bases, leaving 5 bases of the junction unmatched. CDR1 and CDR2 (germline): LGHDT, YNNKEL (reference sequence).

This clonotype appeared many times. The genes are TRBV7-9 and TRBJ2-1, with D hard to call. Trimming took off 5 bases at V and 9 bases at J, with 11 bases between the two ends. Germline CDR1 and CDR2: SEHNR and FQNEAQ (reference sequence). This CDR3 contains 12 residues. CDR3: CASSEVISEQFF. CDR3 DNA: TGTGCCAGCAGCGAGGTAATAAGTGAGCAGTTCTTC.

V usage is TRBV6-8 and J usage is TRBJ2-7; the D is unclear. V lost 0 bases to trimming and J lost 0 bases, with 9 bases between them. Germline lookup yields CDR1 MNHGY and CDR2 SAAAGT. CDR3 length equals 15 residues. In nucleotides, the CDR3 is TGTGCCAGCAGTTACTCGAGACTCACCTCCTACGAGCAGTACTTC. Its protein is CASSYSRLTSYEQYF.

There are many counts of this clonotype. The chain has TRBV7-2 and TRBJ2-4; D remains ambiguous. This CDR3 contains 13 residues. CDR1 is SGHTA, CDR2 FQGNSA, per germline. Trimming took off 0 bases at V and 5 bases at J, with 5 bases between the two ends. CDR3 sequence reads: CASSLALENIQYF. In DNA form, the CDR3 reads TGTGCCAGCAGCTTAGCACTGGAAAACATTCAGTACTTC.

This clonotype was counted at least ten times. In nucleotides, the CDR3 is TGTGCCAGCAGGTTTAATGAAAAACTGTTTTTT. It specifies CASRFNEKLFF. The chain combines TRBV7-6 with TRBJ1-4; D gene ambiguous. The CDR3 length is 11 residues. CDR1 is SGHVS and CDR2 is FNYEAQ in the germline V gene. Trimming removed 6 bases from V and 4 bases from J, with 3 bases in between.

This clonotype was observed at least ten times. The V call is TRBV7-8, the J call TRBJ2-1, with D perhaps given as TRBD1 or TRBD2 (6 bases each). The V gene's germline CDR1 is SGHVS and CDR2 FQNEAQ. The CDR3 is 14 amino acids. The V and J ends lost 8 bases and 7 bases respectively, with 18 bases between them. The CDR3: CASDRREAKNEQFF. In DNA, the CDR3 is TGTGCCAGCGACAGGAGGGAAGCGAAAAATGAGCAGTTCTTC.